Listed below are T cell receptor beta chains from one sample, sequenced in a study of CD8 T cells in ankylosing spondylitis. Each CDR3 protein gets one entry after TCRdb re-called the 5' RACE reads with MiXCR. The sample has approximately 140,000 distinct CDR3 sequences, under 20% seen once. Sequenced input: blood, either unsorted or a sorted T cell fraction (not recorded which). Every receptor here comes from a male donor with ankylosing spondylitis. Each CDR3 is given with its conserved first and last residue. Fields, in order: J gene, clone size, V gene, D gene, CDR3 DNA, CDR3 protein. The D gene is left open where the match is weak. Clone size is not always given. Where it is, it says once, few, many or a class for expanded clones.

>TRBJ2-7|NA|TRBV13|TRBD2
TGTGCCAGCAGCCCAGGAATGGGAGCGGGAACCTCCGAGCAGTACTTC
CASSPGMGAGTSEQYF
>TRBJ1-3|few|TRBV28|TRBD1
TGTGCCAGCAGTTTACCTCGGACAGGAAGCTCTGGAAACACCATATATTTT
CASSLPRTGSSGNTIYF
>TRBJ1-1|NA|TRBV7-8|NA
TGTGCCAGCACCCCCGGCAGTGCGACCACTGAAGCTTTCTTT
CASTPGSATTEAFF
>TRBJ2-7|few|TRBV5-1|TRBD2
TGCGCCAGCAGCGGAACGGGAGGGGTATTGGAGCAGTACTTC
CASSGTGGVLEQYF
>TRBJ2-5|few|TRBV7-9|TRBD2
TGTGCCAGCAACCGAGCGGGAGGGGTCCAAGAGACCCAGTACTTC
CASNRAGGVQETQYF
>TRBJ1-1|NA|TRBV2|NA
TGTGCCAGCAGGGTCGAACAGGGGAACACTGAAGCTTTCTTT
CASRVEQGNTEAFF
>TRBJ2-5|many|TRBV4-2|NA
TGTGCCAGCAGCCCCAAAGTCGGCCCAGAGACCCAGTACTTC
CASSPKVGPETQYF
>TRBJ2-7|many|TRBV7-8|NA
TGTGCCAGCAGCTCTCGGGACATGTACGAGCAGTACTTC
CASSSRDMYEQYF
>TRBJ2-7|NA|TRBV12-3/TRBV12-4|NA
TGTGCCAGCAGTAGCTACGGGACTTACGAGCAGTACTTC
CASSSYGTYEQYF
>TRBJ2-2|few|TRBV12-3/TRBV12-4|TRBD1
TGTGCCACCTCGAACCACCGGACAGGGAGCACCGGGGAGCTGTTTTTT
CATSNHRTGSTGELFF
>TRBJ2-1|few|TRBV5-1|NA
TGCGCCAGCAGCTTGGTAATTTTTTTGACAACGGGACACAATGAGCAGTTCTTC
CASSLVIFLTTGHNEQFF
>TRBJ2-3|NA|TRBV28|TRBD2
TGTGCCAGCAGAACAACTAGCGGGGGAACAGATACGCAGTATTTT
CASRTTSGGTDTQYF
>TRBJ2-1|many|TRBV20-1|NA
TGCAGTGCTAGGGGCGGGACTGGGGTTAACAATGAGCAGTTCTTC
CSARGGTGVNNEQFF
>TRBJ1-2|NA|TRBV5-8|NA
TGTGCCGCCTCGGAAGGGAGGGGTTATGGCTACACCTTC
CAASEGRGYGYTF
>TRBJ2-1|few|TRBV4-3|TRBD2
TGCGCCAGCAGCCGAGGACTAGCCTTAAATGAGCAGTTCTTC
CASSRGLALNEQFF